At least ten counts were recorded for the clone carrying this TCR beta chain. This entry is derived from a study of blood T cells in healthy people across ages. V was pared by 5 bases and J by 5 bases, with 4 bases of the junction left unmatched. CDR1 and CDR2 from the germline V gene are SGHTA and FQGNSA. The CDR3 loop spans 13 amino acids. For the second PCR, which ran for about 7 to 11 cycles, a sample-barcoded 5' primer and a J-beta primer mix were used. MiXCR was run by TCRdb on the 5' RACE reads, yielding one entry per CDR3 protein. The sample lists 700,000 to 950,000 distinct CDR3 sequences; 40% to 45% were seen once.

The chain recombines TRBV7-2 with TRBJ2-5, with 8 nucleotides matching TRBD2. The sequencing input was blood. The receptor comes from a woman aged 55-69 years in good health. The CDR3 nucleotides are TGTGCCAGCAGCCGTACTAGCGGCGAGACCCAGTACTTC. Encoded protein: CASSRTSGETQYF.